This entry features one TCR beta chain sequence. This sample was taken from a study of spatial heterogeneity in lung cancer. As to time point: sample taken at primary tumor resection. TCRdb recomputed calls from the 5' RACE reads with MiXCR, one row per CDR3 protein. The sample comprises about 45,000 distinct CDR3 sequences, roughly an eighth of which are singletons, and 55% to 60% rests with the top ten. Trimming stripped 4 bases from V and 6 bases from J, with 12 bases between. The germline V gene has CDR1 KGHDR and CDR2 SFDVKD. This CDR3 is 13 amino acids long. Source: PBMCs, taken at surgery. This TCR was recovered from a male donor with early-stage non-small cell lung cancer. The genes are TRBV24-1 and TRBJ2-7, with a weak D call TRBD1 (5 bases). CDR3 nucleotide sequence: TGTGCCACCAGTGACCAGGGCACCGGCGAGCAGTACTTC. Translation gives CATSDQGTGEQYF.